The rows below give T cell receptor beta chains drawn from one sample of a study of response to subunit inactivated influenza vaccine. TCRdb fed the RT-PCR reads into MiXCR, producing one record per CDR3 protein. The data contain some 850,000 distinct CDR3 sequences, under 20% of them singletons. This specimen consisted of PBMCs from blood, obtained more than 4 days after vaccination. All receptors come from a man in his fifties who received an inactivated influenza vaccine. The CDR3 runs from the conserved cysteine through the conserved F or W. Fields, in order: V gene, clone size, J gene, D gene, CDR3 protein, CDR3 DNA. The D gene is left open where the match is weak. A clone size is listed for some rows: how often the clone was seen (once, few, many), or a class if it is expanded.

TRBV6-1,-,TRBJ1-2,TRBD1,CASSEVRTGSSNYGYTF,TGTGCCAGCAGTGAAGTTCGGACAGGTTCTTCTAACTATGGCTACACCTTC
TRBV19,-,TRBJ2-3,TRBD2,CASSISQRETDTQYF,TGTGCCAGTAGTATCAGTCAGCGGGAGACAGATACGCAGTATTTT
TRBV6-5,-,TRBJ2-2,-,CASRGVLELFF,TGTGCCAGCAGAGGCGTTTTGGAGCTGTTTTTT
TRBV21-1,-,TRBJ2-1,-,CASSKGVRFPSNEQFF,TGTGCCAGCAGCAAAGGAGTCAGGTTCCCTAGTAATGAGCAGTTCTTC
TRBV6-1,few,TRBJ2-7,TRBD1,CASSRQGFSYEQYF,TGTGCCAGCAGCCGACAGGGGTTCTCCTACGAGCAGTACTTC
TRBV2,few,TRBJ2-7,TRBD1,CASSEPQGAGEQYF,TGTGCCAGCAGTGAACCCCAGGGGGCTGGCGAGCAGTACTTC
TRBV9,-,TRBJ2-1,TRBD2,CASSVVPGGGNEQFF,TGTGCCAGCAGCGTAGTACCGGGAGGTGGAAATGAGCAGTTCTTC
TRBV7-2,few,TRBJ2-2,-,CASSLTWGTGELFF,TGTGCCAGCAGCTTAACTTGGGGGACCGGGGAGCTGTTTTTT
TRBV4-1,-,TRBJ2-2,-,CASSQVTSDTGELFF,TGCGCCAGCAGCCAAGTTACCTCGGACACCGGGGAGCTGTTTTTT
TRBV6-5,-,TRBJ1-6,-,CASSYDSSSPLHF,TGTGCCAGCAGTTACGACAGTAGCTCCCCCCTCCACTTT
TRBV5-1,-,TRBJ2-3,TRBD2,CASGAGAVDTQYF,TGCGCCAGCGGAGCGGGAGCTGTAGATACGCAGTATTTT
TRBV20-1,-,TRBJ2-5,-,CSARAGDEAQYF,TGCAGTGCTAGAGCGGGGGATGAGGCCCAGTACTTC
TRBV29-1,many,TRBJ2-1,TRBD2,CSVGMSGITYNEQFF,TGCAGCGTTGGTATGAGCGGGATTACCTACAATGAGCAGTTCTTC
TRBV7-9,-,TRBJ2-5,TRBD2,CASSGGTSEPRSETQYF,TGTGCCAGCAGCGGAGGGACTAGCGAACCTCGATCCGAGACCCAGTACTTC
TRBV5-1,-,TRBJ2-2,TRBD2,CASSLEGLGTGELFF,TGCGCCAGCAGCTTGGAAGGACTAGGAACCGGGGAGCTGTTTTTT
TRBV12-2,-,TRBJ2-7,-,CASRLVLCQFLVPQYF,TGTGCAAGTCGCTTAGTTCTATGCCAGTTTCTGGTTCCGCAGTACTTC
TRBV27,once,TRBJ2-1,TRBD2,CASSLLAGGPRNNEQFF,TGTGCCAGCAGTTTACTAGCGGGGGGGCCGCGGAACAATGAGCAGTTCTTC
TRBV4-2,-,TRBJ2-2,-,CASSQDELAGELFF,TGTGCCAGCAGCCAAGATGAACTTGCCGGGGAGCTGTTTTTT
TRBV3-1,-,TRBJ1-1,TRBD1,CASSPSGGGEAFF,TGTGCCAGCAGCCCCTCAGGGGGCGGTGAAGCTTTCTTT
TRBV5-1,few,TRBJ1-2,-,CASSLAALSLSDGYTF,TGCGCCAGCAGCTTGGCCGCGCTATCTCTGAGCGATGGCTACACCTTC
TRBV7-2,few,TRBJ2-1,TRBD2,CASSSRTSGRHEQFF,TGTGCCAGCAGCTCCCGGACTAGCGGGAGGCATGAGCAGTTCTTC
TRBV25-1,few,TRBJ1-6,-,CASSSLGDGENSPLHF,TGTGCCAGCAGCTCCCTGGGGGACGGGGAGAATTCACCCCTCCACTTT
TRBV9,-,TRBJ2-2,-,CASSVQAGNTGELFF,TGTGCCAGCAGCGTGCAAGCGGGCAACACCGGGGAGCTGTTTTTT
TRBV4-3,few,TRBJ1-1,-,CASSQNTGGAATEAFF,TGCGCCAGCAGCCAAAACACCGGGGGTGCTGCCACTGAAGCTTTCTTT